A selection of T cell receptor beta chains follows, all from one sample in a study of identifying expanded T cells in peripheral blood. Assay: immunoSEQ multiplex PCR; the TCRdb copy retains only in-frame clones and omits some. The sample lists about 76,000 clones, 84% occurring once. Sequencing was carried out using blood. The receptors were gathered from a person aged 18-70 years in good health. CDR3s include the opening cysteine and the closing phenylalanine or tryptophan.

J | length | V | CDR3
TRBJ2-3 | 15 | TRBV18 | CASSPEAGGTDTQYF
TRBJ1-5 | 15 | TRBV19 | CASSMGDRGGQPQHF
TRBJ2-7 | 15 | TRBV19 | CASSIDPGHSYEQYF
TRBJ2-3 | 14 | TRBV7-2 | CASSFAGATDTQYF
TRBJ2-1 | 16 | TRBV5-6 | CASSLEANTHYNEQFF
TRBJ1-1 | 15 | TRBV5-1 | CASSLTGSMNTEAFF
TRBJ1-4 | 15 | TRBV27 | CASSIMWAGFEKLFF
TRBJ1-5 | 15 | TRBV6-1 | CASSDYTSGNQPQHF
TRBJ2-7 | 17 | TRBV13 | CASSLGLAGGPSYEQYF
TRBJ2-3 | 15 | TRBV2 | CASSERRGSTDTQYF
TRBJ1-2 | 14 | TRBV19 | CASSIGVQGQDYTF
TRBJ2-1 | 15 | TRBV5-4 | CASSLASDLYNEQFF
TRBJ2-7 | 13 | TRBV5-7 | CASSLSGPYEQYF
TRBJ1-5 | 13 | TRBV28 | CASRGTGMQPQHF
TRBJ1-6 | 15 | TRBV5-6 | CASTRTGTYNSPLHF
TRBJ2-2 | 17 | TRBV18 | CASSPLLAGAGTGELFF
TRBJ1-5 | 12 | TRBV30 | CAWSFPSQPQHF
TRBJ1-5 | 15 | TRBV30 | CAWSVGSHSNQPQHF
TRBJ2-2 | 14 | TRBV11-2 | CASSLDRETGELFF
TRBJ2-7 | 14 | TRBV11-2 | CASSPRKGSYEQYF
TRBJ2-2 | 13 | TRBV30 | CAWSPPSGGELFF
TRBJ1-2 | 13 | TRBV6-5 | CASSYRHSYGYTF
TRBJ1-2 | 14 | TRBV5-4 | CASSLAGKDYGYTF
TRBJ2-1 | 16 | TRBV4-2 | CASSQDTSGRGDEQFF
TRBJ2-6 | 18 | TRBV4-1 | CASSQSGQDFSGANVLTF
TRBJ2-7 | 13 | TRBV6-6 | CASSYSPAGEQYF
TRBJ1-2 | 18 | TRBV29-1 | CSVPTGSGGGFGHYGYTF
TRBJ1-2 | 15 | TRBV28 | CASSRRDSTLYGYTF
TRBJ1-6 | 14 | TRBV9 | CASSGAGFRSPLHF
TRBJ2-5 | 11 | TRBV25-1 | CASSDGTTQYF
TRBJ2-1 | 15 | TRBV6-9 | CASRPSGGRNNEQFF
TRBJ2-2 | 13 | TRBV30 | CAWSRQNTGELFF
TRBJ2-5 | 15 | TRBV30 | CAWSVDRGPQETQYF
TRBJ2-1 | 15 | TRBV7-2 | CASRLAGGPYNEQFF
TRBJ2-2 | 16 | TRBV6-5 | CASSYWTDANTGELFF
TRBJ2-2 | 18 | TRBV7-2 | CASSYLVLAGADTGELFF